One and the same sample provided the 4 T cell receptor beta chains below, sequenced in a study of cytomegalovirus exposure and HLA in healthy donors. The PCR contained 60 Vbeta and 13 Jbeta primers. The protocol was immunoSEQ multiplex PCR, while the TCRdb copy is restricted to in-frame clones and leaves out a portion. The sample lists fewer than 300,000 clones, about four fifths occurring once. Sequences were obtained from PBMCs. Source of these receptors: a girl aged 2-10 years in good health and CMV-seronegative.

The chain has TRBV28 and TRBJ1-5, with a tentative D call TRBD1 (5 bases). Germline assignment: CDR1 MDHEN and CDR2 SYDVKM. This CDR3 spans 16 amino acids. V shed 6 bases and J shed 2 bases, with 17 bases lying between them. The CDR3 reads CASRSTSARGNQPQHF. CDR3 sequence (DNA): TGTGCCAGCAGGTCAACCTCAGCCAGGGGCAATCAGCCCCAGCATTTT.

The CDR3 loop is CASSDTGEPTYEQYF. The CDR3 DNA is TGTGCCAGCAGCGACACAGGGGAGCCCACCTACGAGCAGTACTTC. The V call is TRBV9, the J call TRBJ2-7, with 7 positions matching TRBD1. The CDR3 runs to 15 residues. Trimming removed 3 bases from V and 2 bases from J; junction bases left unmatched: 8. The germline CDR1 and CDR2 sequences are SGDLS and YYNGEE.

The gene calls are TRBV20-1 and TRBJ2-5; D unresolved. Germline CDR1 and CDR2: DFQATT and SNEGSKA (reference sequence). CDR3 length equals 10 residues. The V end lost 3 bases, the J end lost 7 bases, and 6 bases lay between the germline ends. CDR3 protein: CSASLVTQYF. In nucleotides, the CDR3 is TGCAGTGCTAGCCTCGTGACCCAGTACTTC.

V and J are TRBV15 and TRBJ2-1, with D unclear. The ends were cut back, 4 bases at V and 8 bases at J, with 15 bases in the middle. In germline, CDR1 is LNHNV, CDR2 YYDKDF (reference sequence). This CDR3 is 14 amino acids long. CDR3 DNA sequence: TGTGCCACCAGCATCGACACCTTGATCGATGAGCAGTTCTTC. Protein sequence: CATSIDTLIDEQFF.